The 18 T cell receptor beta chains below come from one sample, sequenced in a study of T cell repertoires in cytomegalovirus infection. MiXCR, applied by TCRdb to the reads, yields one record per CDR3 protein. The data contain about 230,000 distinct CDR3 sequences, roughly 23% of them seen just once; the ten biggest clones take up 15% to 20%. Sequenced input: CD8+ T cells from PBMCs. Receptor source: a human donor in good health (CMV status not recorded). Some clones in this sample may be carry-over from other donors' samples.

J is TRBJ1-1 and V is TRBV27; D perhaps matches TRBD1 (6 bases). The CDR3 spans 14 residues. Trimming left V 5 bases short and J 3 bases short, with 13 bases between. Germline-derived CDR1 and CDR2 are MNHEY and SMNVEV (reference sequence). The CDR3 bases are TGTGCCAGCAGTCTAAACCAGGGGTACACTGAAGCTTTCTTT. It is translated as CASSLNQGYTEAFF.

Details on this clonotype: One end of the junction does not line up with germline, which may come from a read error. The chain carries TRBV20-1 and TRBJ1-2; 9 nucleotides agree with TRBD1. This CDR3 region has 12 residues. Per the germline V gene, CDR1 is DFQATT and CDR2 is SNEGSKA (reference sequence). This chain's CDR3 is CSATDRGYGHTF. CDR3 bases: TGCAGTGCTACGGACAGGGGATATGGCCACACCTTC.

This clonotype was found many times. The chain has TRBV28 and TRBJ2-1, with D unresolved. Trimming removed 4 bases from V and 0 bases from J, with 16 bases in between. Germline V gene data show CDR1 as MDHEN and CDR2 as SYDVKM. The CDR3 sequence is 17 residues long. The CDR3 spells CASSSPKAGFSYNEQFF. For the CDR3, the DNA is TGTGCCAGCAGTTCCCCCAAGGCCGGATTCTCCTACAATGAGCAGTTCTTC.

The chain joins TRBV28 to TRBJ1-5; the D gene is possibly TRBD1 (6 bases). Germline-derived CDR1 and CDR2 are MDHEN and SYDVKM. The germline V and J ends were trimmed by 9 bases and 0 bases, with 9 bases remaining between them. The CDR3 extends over 13 amino acids. The CDR3 region is CASRQVSNQPQHF. CDR3 nucleotide sequence: TGTGCCAGTCGACAGGTTAGCAATCAGCCCCAGCATTTT.

This clonotype showed up many times. This chain uses TRBV7-2 with TRBJ2-5, with TRBD2 matching over 9 bases. This CDR3 has 14 amino acids. From germline, CDR1 is SGHTA and CDR2 FQGNSA. Trimming removed 4 bases from V and 3 bases from J; junction bases left unmatched: 3. The CDR3 DNA reads as TGTGCCAGCAGCTACTTAGCGGGGGAAGAGACCCAGTACTTC. Encoded protein: CASSYLAGEETQYF.

The CDR3 nucleotides read TGTGCCAGCAGTTTCAATCGGGACCTTGAAGCTTTCTTT. Translated, it gives CASSFNRDLEAFF. V gene TRBV12-3 or TRBV12-4 combines with J gene TRBJ1-1; D might be TRBD1 (5 bases). V dropped 3 bases and J dropped 7 bases, with 12 bases sitting between them. The CDR3 length is 13 residues.

CDR3 nucleotides: TGTGCCAGCAGTATGACTAGCGGGGACTACACAGATACGCAGTATTTT. It is translated as CASSMTSGDYTDTQYF. The chain employs TRBV27 and TRBJ2-3; 11 bases are a match to TRBD2. This CDR3 has 16 amino acids. CDR1 and CDR2 (germline): MNHEY, SMNVEV (reference sequence). V lost 5 bases, J lost 2 bases, and 6 bases stayed unmatched.

This clonotype has just a few counts. The V gene is TRBV14, the J gene TRBJ2-3; D not certain. V lost 0 bases and J 6 bases, leaving 7 bases between the germline ends. The CDR3 contains 13 residues. Germline values: CDR1 SGHDN, CDR2 FVKESK. CDR3 protein: CASSQDSPDTQYF. CDR3 DNA sequence: TGTGCCAGCAGCCAAGATTCGCCGGATACGCAGTATTTT.

The CDR3 DNA reads as TGTGCCAGCAGTGAAGGTGTGGGGGGGTTACAAGAGACCCAGTACTTC. This sequence encodes CASSEGVGGLQETQYF. The chain is built from TRBV2 and TRBJ2-5; 7 bases are a match to TRBD2. Germline V gives CDR1 SNHLY, CDR2 FYNNEI. The CDR3 extends over 16 amino acids. The V segment lost 1 base and the J segment 2 bases; nucleotides outside the gene matches: 7.

A remark on this clonotype: The junction differs from germline at one of its ends, possibly a read error. The chain is built from TRBV27 and TRBJ1-5; D is possibly TRBD1 (6 bases). The germline CDR1 and CDR2 sequences are MNHEY and SMNVEV (reference sequence). CDR3 length equals 20 residues. The CDR3 sequence: CASSPRTETGGRWGNQPHHF. In nucleotides, the CDR3 is TGTGCCAGCAGCCCTAGGACCGAGACAGGAGGTCGATGGGGCAATCAGCCCCATCATTTT.

This clonotype occurred a few times. The genes are TRBV28 and TRBJ2-7; D perhaps matches TRBD1 (6 bases). Germline CDR1 and CDR2: MDHEN and SYDVKM. V lost 2 bases to trimming and J lost 3 bases, with 11 bases between them. The CDR3 is made up of 14 amino acids. CDR3 DNA sequence: TGTGCCAGCAGTTTAATGGACAGTTACTACGAGCAGTACTTC. Translation: CASSLMDSYYEQYF. Full variable domain (remainder filled in from reference TRBV28 and TRBJ2-7): DVKVTQSSRYLVKRTGEKVFLECVQDMDHENMFWYRQDPGLGLRLIYFSYDVKMKEKGDIPEGYSVSREKKERFSLILESASTNQTSMYLCASSLMDSYYEQYFGPGTRLTVT.

There are a few counts of this clonotype. V and J are TRBV6-1 and TRBJ2-7, with D maybe TRBD2 (5 bases). The germline CDR1 and CDR2 sequences are MNHNS and SASEGT. The length of the CDR3 is 16 residues. Trimming took 6 bases from V and 2 from J, leaving 20 bases between them. The CDR3 sequence: CASSPPGSATPYEQYF. The CDR3 coding sequence is TGTGCCAGCAGCCCCCCAGGTAGCGCGACTCCCTACGAGCAGTACTTC.

There are many counts of this clonotype. The genes are TRBV7-9 and TRBJ1-6; TRBD1 might be the D (5 bases). V was trimmed by 2 bases and J by 8 bases, leaving 13 bases between them. The CDR3 spans 15 residues. Germline V CDR1 and CDR2: SEHNR, FQNEAQ (reference sequence). The CDR3 sequence: CASSLSGLGDSPLHF. The CDR3 region has the DNA TGTGCCAGCAGCTTATCGGGACTTGGTGATTCACCCCTCCACTTT.

Only a few counts were recorded for this clonotype. The CDR3 is CASSYGSNQPQHF. CDR3 bases: TGTGCCAGCAGTTACGGGAGCAATCAGCCCCAGCATTTT. J is TRBJ1-5 and V is TRBV6-8; D is unclear. This CDR3 contains 13 residues. Trimming removed 2 bases at V and 1 base at J, with 3 bases between. Germline loops: CDR1 MNHGY, CDR2 SAAAGT.

This clonotype was seen at least ten times. CDR3 amino acids: CASSLGSDYEQYF. The CDR3 DNA reads TGTGCCAGCAGTTTAGGTTCTGATTACGAGCAGTACTTC. The chain links TRBV12-3 or TRBV12-4 to TRBJ2-7; D is unresolved. V dropped 1 base and J dropped 4 bases, with 8 bases sitting between them. CDR3 size: 13 residues.

This clonotype was seen many times. The chain combines TRBV7-2 with TRBJ1-1; TRBD1 matches at 8 bases. V trimming: 7 bases; J trimming: 6 bases; junction bases outside the gene matches: 13. Germline V CDR1 and CDR2: SGHTA, FQGNSA. This CDR3 comprises 15 residues. The CDR3 here is CASTFMGQEMSEAFF. The CDR3 DNA sequence: TGTGCCAGCACCTTCATGGGACAGGAAATGTCTGAAGCTTTCTTT.

V and J are TRBV28 and TRBJ2-7; 8 bases fit TRBD1. The CDR3 runs to 15 residues. Germline CDR1 reads MDHEN; CDR2 reads SYDVKM. Trimming cost V 4 bases and J 2 bases; bases outside gene matches: 7. As DNA, the CDR3 is TGTGCCAGCAGTTATCTGGGACAGGATGCCTACGAGCAGTACTTC. The encoded protein is CASSYLGQDAYEQYF.

In its sample, this clonotype was seen a few times. The chain combines TRBV2 with TRBJ1-4; D might be TRBD1 (5 bases). The germline V and J ends were trimmed by 3 bases and 2 bases, with 13 bases remaining between them. Germline V gives CDR1 SNHLY, CDR2 FYNNEI. This CDR3 is built from 16 residues. This CDR3 is CASSDAQGVTNEKLFF. In nucleotides, the CDR3 is TGTGCCAGCAGTGATGCCCAGGGAGTCACTAATGAAAAACTGTTTTTT.